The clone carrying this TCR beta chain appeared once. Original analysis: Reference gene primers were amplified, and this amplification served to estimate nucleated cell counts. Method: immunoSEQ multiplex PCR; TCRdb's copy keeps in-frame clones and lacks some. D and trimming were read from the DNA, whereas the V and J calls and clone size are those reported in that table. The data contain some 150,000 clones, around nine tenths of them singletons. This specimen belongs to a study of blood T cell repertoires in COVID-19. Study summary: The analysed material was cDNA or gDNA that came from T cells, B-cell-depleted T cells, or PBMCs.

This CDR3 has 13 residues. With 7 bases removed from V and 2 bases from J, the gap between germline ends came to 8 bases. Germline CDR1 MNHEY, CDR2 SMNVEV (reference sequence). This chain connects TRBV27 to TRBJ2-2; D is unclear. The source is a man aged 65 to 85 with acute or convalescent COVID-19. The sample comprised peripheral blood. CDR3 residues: CASMIVNTGELFF. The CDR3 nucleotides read TGTGCCAGCATGATAGTTAACACCGGGGAGCTGTTTTTT.